One sample yielded the 27 T cell receptor beta chains listed below, sequenced in a study of T cell clones after liver transplantation. Profiled with immunoSEQ multiplex PCR; TCRdb holds only in-frame clones, not every one. Counted here are about 120,000 clones, 90% occurring once; the ten biggest clones make up approximately 0.88%. The sample here was CD4+ T cells from blood, taken 12 months after liver transplant. These receptors were collected from a human patient who received a liver transplant. The graft donor may account for some of the T cells.

V is TRBV7-9 and J is TRBJ2-1; TRBD2 is a possible D gene (5 bases). Trimming left V 5 bases short and J 0 bases short, with 14 bases between. Germline V lookup: CDR1 SEHNR, CDR2 FQNEAQ (reference sequence). The CDR3 length is 16 residues. The CDR3 nucleotides are TGTGCCAGCAGCCTAAAACAGCGGATCTCCTACAATGAGCAGTTCTTC. Translation gives CASSLKQRISYNEQFF.

V gene TRBV5-1 combines with J gene TRBJ1-5, with unresolved D. Germline-derived CDR1 and CDR2 are SGHRS and YFSETQ. V lost 0 bases to trimming and J lost 0 bases, with 7 bases between them. The CDR3 is 15 amino acids. The CDR3 region has the DNA TGCGCCAGCAGCTTGGGCGGAAATAGCAATCAGCCCCAGCATTTT. This encodes CASSLGGNSNQPQHF.

CDR3 loop: CSVDGQAGDEQYF. The CDR3 DNA follows: TGCAGCGTTGACGGGCAAGCAGGGGACGAGCAGTACTTC. The chain recombines TRBV29-1 with TRBJ2-7, with a possible D match to TRBD1 (6 bases). This CDR3 is 13 amino acids long. Per germline, CDR1 SQVTM and CDR2 ANQGSEA. V gave up 3 bases and J gave up 5 bases, with 14 bases separating them.

This chain connects TRBV2 to TRBJ2-7; tentatively, D is TRBD2 (6 bases). Deletions cut 4 bases from V and 7 bases from J, with 17 bases between. The CDR3 sequence is 14 residues long. Germline CDR1 is SNHLY and CDR2 is FYNNEI. The CDR3 here is CASSVVVLGGEQYF. The DNA of the CDR3 is TGTGCCAGCAGTGTGGTGGTATTGGGGGGAGAGCAGTACTTC.

The chain combines TRBV29-1 with TRBJ1-1, with D possibly TRBD1 on 5 matching bases. The V gene lost 7 bases and the J gene lost 0 bases, with 12 bases spanning the gap. CDR3 length: 13 residues. CDR1 and CDR2 from the germline V gene are SQVTM and ANQGSEA. The CDR3 sequence: CSGAGNLNTEAFF. In nucleotides, the CDR3 is TGCAGCGGGGCAGGGAATCTGAACACTGAAGCTTTCTTT.

This clone came up once. The chain couples TRBV7-6 to TRBJ2-1, with D maybe TRBD2 (5 bases). Per germline, CDR1 SGHVS and CDR2 FNYEAQ. This CDR3 comprises 20 residues. Trimming stripped 1 base from V and 0 bases from J, with 22 bases between. The CDR3 reads CASSLVASGPRRGSYNEQFF. CDR3 DNA sequence: TGTGCCAGCAGCTTAGTCGCGAGCGGACCCCGGCGAGGCTCCTACAATGAGCAGTTCTTC.

This sequence joins TRBV7-9 and TRBJ1-5, with TRBD1 matching over 7 bases. The CDR3 covers 13 residues. Trimming cost V 5 bases and J 5 bases; bases outside gene matches: 3. The V gene's germline CDR1 is SEHNR and CDR2 FQNEAQ (reference sequence). This CDR3 reads CASSITGDQPQHF. The CDR3, as DNA: TGTGCCAGCAGCATCACAGGGGATCAGCCCCAGCATTTT.

The gene calls are TRBV19 and TRBJ2-1; no clear D gene. This CDR3 is 18 amino acids long. Per the germline V gene, CDR1 is LNHDA and CDR2 is SQIVND (reference sequence). Trimming stripped 3 bases from V and 8 bases from J, with 26 bases between. CDR3 nucleotide sequence: TGTGCCAGTAGTATTCCCGGTCTCCCCATCAACCCGACCGATGAGCAGTTCTTC. Its translation is CASSIPGLPINPTDEQFF.

The V and J genes are TRBV10-1 and TRBJ1-4; no reliable D call. The V end lost 10 bases, the J end lost 0 bases, and 12 bases lay between the germline ends. There are 14 residues in the CDR3. Germline-derived CDR1 and CDR2 are WNHNN and SYGVQD (reference sequence). In DNA form, the CDR3 reads TGCGCCACCCCTCGGAGTCCAACTAATGAAAAACTGTTTTTT. Its protein is CATPRSPTNEKLFF.

The rearrangement links TRBV19 to TRBJ1-4; D remains ambiguous. The CDR3 spans 12 residues. Trimming cost V 5 bases and J 5 bases, with 6 bases left between them. Germline V lookup: CDR1 LNHDA, CDR2 SQIVND (reference sequence). The CDR3 is CASSWRNEKLFF. CDR3 DNA sequence: TGTGCCAGTAGTTGGCGCAATGAAAAACTGTTTTTT.

V is TRBV4-1 and J is TRBJ1-5, with D hard to call. V lost 1 base, J lost 1 base, and 11 bases lay in between. The CDR3 has 16 amino acids. Per germline, CDR1 MGHRA and CDR2 YSYEKL. DNA of the CDR3: TGCGCCAGCAGCCAAGTCAAGGGAAAGAGCAATCAGCCCCAGCATTTT. This codes for CASSQVKGKSNQPQHF.

The V and J genes are TRBV18 and TRBJ2-2; unclear D gene. V was clipped by 2 bases and J by 4 bases, with 11 bases between them. The CDR3 consists of 15 residues. Germline V gene data show CDR1 as KGHSH and CDR2 as LQKENI. The CDR3 DNA reads as TGTGCCAGCTCACCAACTGAGGATTTCACCGGGGAGCTGTTTTTT. The encoded protein is CASSPTEDFTGELFF.

The chain combines TRBV6-1 with TRBJ2-1, with TRBD2 identical over 13 bases. Germline trimming cut 7 bases from V and 10 bases from J; bases unmatched to any gene: 7. Germline V gene data show CDR1 as MNHNS and CDR2 as SASEGT. This CDR3 has 14 residues. The CDR3 region is CASKGLAGVGEQFF. The CDR3 nucleotides are TGTGCCAGCAAAGGACTAGCGGGAGTAGGGGAGCAGTTCTTC.

The V call is TRBV10-3, the J call TRBJ2-5, with 11 bases lining up with TRBD2. The V segment lost 10 bases and the J segment 5 bases; nucleotides outside the gene matches: 9. The CDR3 covers 14 residues. Germline V gene data show CDR1 as ENHRY and CDR2 as SYGVKD. CDR3 bases: TGTGCCACCGCAACTAGCGGGAGTACTGAGACCCAGTACTTC. This translates into CATATSGSTETQYF.

The chain is built from TRBV7-9 and TRBJ1-4; no clear D gene. The ends were cut back, 6 bases at V and 7 bases at J, with 12 bases in the middle. This CDR3 has 13 amino acids. Germline V gene sequence: CDR1 SEHNR, CDR2 FQNEAQ (reference sequence). In DNA, the CDR3 is TGTGCCAGCAGGGAGGGCGGTGGTGAAAAACTGTTTTTT. Protein: CASREGGGEKLFF.

The chain uses TRBV6-5 and TRBJ2-3; D might be TRBD1 (5 bases). The CDR3 runs to 15 residues. With 6 bases removed from V and 2 bases from J, the gap between germline ends came to 15 bases. Germline values: CDR1 MNHEY, CDR2 SVGAGI. Written as DNA, the CDR3 is TGTGCCAGCAGCCCGGCGCGACAGAACACAGATACGCAGTATTTT. Translated: CASSPARQNTDTQYF.

This sequence joins TRBV5-1 and TRBJ2-4; unclear D gene. This CDR3 is 15 amino acids long. Trimming pared 0 bases from V and 0 bases from J, leaving 7 bases between. From germline, CDR1 is SGHRS and CDR2 YFSETQ. Here the CDR3 DNA reads TGCGCCAGCAGCTTGGAAGATTCAGCCAAAAACATTCAGTACTTC. Amino acid sequence: CASSLEDSAKNIQYF.

This chain connects TRBV5-6 to TRBJ2-7, with TRBD1 identical over 10 bases. Unmatched junction bases numbered 6, after V lost 1 base and J lost 5 bases. The CDR3 has 15 residues. Germline V CDR1 and CDR2: SGHDT, YYEEEE. The CDR3 DNA reads as TGTGCCAGCAGCTTGATATTGACAGGGGGCAACGAGCAGTACTTC. Translated, it gives CASSLILTGGNEQYF.

The V call is TRBV23-1, the J call TRBJ1-5; D uncertain. TRBV23-1 has ORF status, its function being uncertain. The CDR3 loop spans 13 amino acids. Between the trimmed V and J ends, which lost 0 bases and 5 bases, there was a span of 5 bases. The CDR3 DNA reads as TGCGCCAGCAGTCAATCCCCACATCAGCCCCAGCATTTT. Amino acid sequence: CASSQSPHQPQHF.

This chain uses TRBV14 with TRBJ2-5; D gene unclear. The CDR3 covers 13 residues. Germline CDR1 is SGHDN and CDR2 is FVKESK. V was trimmed by 4 bases and J by 7 bases, leaving 13 bases between them. The CDR3 protein is CASSLARRGTQYF. The CDR3 DNA reads TGTGCCAGCAGCCTGGCTCGGCGTGGGACCCAGTACTTC.

This clone came up once. The genes are TRBV11-3 and TRBJ2-1; TRBD2 matches at 8 bases. Germline CDR1 is SGHNT and CDR2 is YENEEA. The CDR3 contains 15 residues. V lost 3 bases and J lost 8; bases outside the gene matches: 9. The DNA of the CDR3 is TGTGCCAGCAGCTTCGGGACTAGAGGTCCCGATGAGCAGTTCTTC. Translated: CASSFGTRGPDEQFF.

This chain connects TRBV7-6 to TRBJ2-2, with D tentatively TRBD2 (5 bases). The CDR3 has 14 amino acids. The V end was cut by 8 bases, the J end by 4 bases, with 14 bases between. CDR1 is SGHVS and CDR2 is FNYEAQ in the germline V gene. CDR3 in DNA: TGTGCCAGCGTTAAGACTCGGGGCACCGGGGAGCTGTTTTTT. It codes for CASVKTRGTGELFF.

This sequence joins TRBV6-1 and TRBJ2-3, with D perhaps given as TRBD1 or TRBD2 (5 bases each). Per germline, CDR1 MNHNS and CDR2 SASEGT. This CDR3 has 15 amino acids. V was cut by 7 bases and J by 3 bases, with 17 bases left in between. This CDR3 reads CASTVLGTETDTQYF. In DNA, the CDR3 is TGTGCCAGCACTGTCCTGGGGACGGAGACAGATACGCAGTATTTT.

The chain joins TRBV7-9 to TRBJ2-1, with 12 bases aligning to TRBD1. The ends lost 0 bases at V and 9 bases at J; junction bases unmatched: 3. The length of the CDR3 is 15 residues. Germline CDR1 reads SEHNR; CDR2 reads FQNEAQ (reference sequence). Written as DNA, the CDR3 is TGTGCCAGCAGCTTAGCTGGGACAGGGGGCAGTGAGCAGTTCTTC. Residues: CASSLAGTGGSEQFF.

This clone occurred once. The chain carries TRBV7-6 and TRBJ1-3; TRBD1 might be the D (5 bases). The germline CDR1 and CDR2 sequences are SGHVS and FNYEAQ. The CDR3 has 17 amino acids. Trimming shortened V by 0 bases and J by 1 base, and 13 bases separated the two germline ends. CDR3 nucleotides: TGTGCCAGCAGCTTAGCGTGGAGAGGGGCTTCTGGAAACACCATATATTTT. This sequence encodes CASSLAWRGASGNTIYF.

The table lists this clone with a count of one. Other DNA sequences in this specimen translate into the identical CDR3. The rearrangement uses TRBV15 and TRBJ2-7; no firm D call. The CDR3 has 13 residues. Germline V gene data show CDR1 as LNHNV and CDR2 as YYDKDF (reference sequence). V lost 1 base and J lost 0, with 4 bases in between. The CDR3 region is CATSRGVSYEQYF. The CDR3 DNA reads TGTGCCACCAGCAGAGGTGTCTCCTACGAGCAGTACTTC.

This clone was observed a handful of times. The rearrangement links TRBV5-6 to TRBJ1-2; D gene uncertain. With 4 bases removed from V and 5 bases from J, the gap between germline ends came to 15 bases. In germline, CDR1 is SGHDT, CDR2 YYEEEE. There are 14 residues in the CDR3. CDR3: CASSQSDGLYGYTF. CDR3 coding DNA: TGTGCCAGCAGCCAATCCGACGGGCTTTATGGCTACACCTTC.